Shown below are 28 T cell receptor beta chains from a single sample sequenced in a study of cytomegalovirus exposure and HLA in healthy donors. Primers: 60 Vbeta forward and 13 Jbeta reverse. Sequencing used immunoSEQ multiplex PCR; TCRdb keeps in-frame clones, though not all of them. In the table there are about 70,000 clones, about 74% of which are singletons. Sequencing was done on a sample of PBMCs. The receptor set was obtained from a human donor in good health.

This clone has a handful of counts. V is TRBV5-6 and J is TRBJ1-1; no clear D gene. The CDR3 spans 13 residues. Trimming shortened V by 1 base and J by 4 bases, and 8 bases separated the two germline ends. The V gene's germline CDR1 is SGHDT and CDR2 YYEEEE. Here the CDR3 reads CASSLYSGTEAFF. The DNA for the CDR3 is TGTGCCAGCAGCTTGTACAGTGGCACTGAAGCTTTCTTT.

The V call is TRBV19, the J call TRBJ2-1; TRBD2 matches 7 bases. Trimming cost V 5 bases and J 0 bases; bases outside gene matches: 10. Germline lookup yields CDR1 LNHDA and CDR2 SQIVND (reference sequence). The CDR3 extends over 17 amino acids. The CDR3 DNA sequence: TGTGCCAGTAGTGTTCTAGCGGTAAGCACCTCCTACAATGAGCAGTTCTTC. This translates into CASSVLAVSTSYNEQFF.

The chain uses TRBV19 and TRBJ2-1, with 7 bases lining up with TRBD2. This CDR3 comprises 15 residues. CDR1 is LNHDA and CDR2 is SQIVND in the germline V gene (reference sequence). Trimming cost V 8 bases and J 0 bases; bases outside gene matches: 7. As DNA, the CDR3 is TGTGCCAGTCGCTCTGGCGGGAGCTCCTACAATGAGCAGTTCTTC. It yields the protein CASRSGGSSYNEQFF.

This clone was seen just once. The chain combines TRBV5-5 with TRBJ1-4; D is undetermined. CDR1 and CDR2 (germline): SGHKS, YYEKEE (reference sequence). V was shortened by 0 bases and J by 8 bases, with 11 bases between the two germline ends. The length of the CDR3 is 14 residues. CDR3 sequence (DNA): TGTGCCAGCAGCTTGGCCGCGGGCGGGGAAAAACTGTTTTTT. As protein: CASSLAAGGEKLFF.

This rearrangement joins TRBV6-5 to TRBJ1-1; a possible D gene is TRBD1 (6 bases). V shed 5 bases and J shed 5 bases, with 18 bases lying between them. CDR1 is MNHEY and CDR2 is SVGAGI in the germline V gene. CDR3 length: 15 residues. Here the CDR3 DNA reads TGTGCCAGCAGTGCATGGACAGCCCAGGGGACTGAAGCTTTCTTT. Its protein is CASSAWTAQGTEAFF.

V is TRBV30 and J is TRBJ2-3, with TRBD2 matching over 7 bases. This CDR3 has 14 amino acids. Germline V gene sequence: CDR1 GTSNPN, CDR2 SVGIG (reference sequence). The V segment lost 5 bases and the J segment 0 bases; nucleotides outside the gene matches: 5. CDR3 sequence (DNA): TGTGCCTGGTCTAGCGGCCAAAGCACAGATACGCAGTATTTT. This translates into CAWSSGQSTDTQYF.

The V and J genes are TRBV28 and TRBJ2-3; maybe TRBD2 (6 bases). Trimming left V 7 bases short and J 1 base short, with 15 bases between. The CDR3 runs to 15 residues. CDR1 MDHEN and CDR2 SYDVKM come from the germline V gene. CDR3 sequence (DNA): TGTGCCAGCAAGAGTGGAGGCGGGGGCACAGATACGCAGTATTTT. Amino acids: CASKSGGGGTDTQYF.

The V gene is TRBV2, the J gene TRBJ2-7, with TRBD2 identical over 9 bases. Germline V lookup: CDR1 SNHLY, CDR2 FYNNEI. Trimming cost V 3 bases and J 5 bases; bases outside gene matches: 5. CDR3 size: 14 residues. The CDR3 loop reads CASSEAGGRDEQYF. The CDR3 DNA reads as TGTGCCAGCAGTGAGGCGGGGGGGAGGGACGAGCAGTACTTC.

This clone was counted between two and nine times. This chain links TRBV6-6 with TRBJ2-6; 9 positions match TRBD1. The CDR3 is 16 amino acids. In germline, CDR1 is MNHNY, CDR2 SVGAGI (reference sequence). The J segment lost 4 bases and the V segment lost 5 bases, leaving 6 bases of the junction unmatched. CDR3 in DNA: TGTGCCAGCAGTAAAAACAGGGGGCCCGGGGCCAACGTCCTGACTTTC. Translation gives CASSKNRGPGANVLTF.

The rearrangement joins TRBV30 to TRBJ1-2, with 8 bases that match TRBD1. Germline CDR1 is GTSNPN and CDR2 is SVGIG (reference sequence). The CDR3 is made up of 14 amino acids. With 5 bases clipped from V and 6 bases from J, the junction kept 11 bases outside the gene matches. CDR3 residues: CAWDPLDRENGYTF. The CDR3 DNA is TGTGCCTGGGATCCCCTGGACAGGGAGAATGGCTACACCTTC.

The J gene is TRBJ2-7, the V gene TRBV27, with D possibly being TRBD1 (5 bases). Germline CDR1 is MNHEY and CDR2 is SMNVEV (reference sequence). Trimming removed 6 bases at V and 4 bases at J, with 16 bases between. The CDR3 contains 14 residues. The CDR3 sequence: CASRKQAMSYEQYF. The CDR3 region has the DNA TGTGCCAGCAGAAAACAGGCTATGTCTTACGAGCAGTACTTC.

The gene calls are TRBV6-6 and TRBJ2-5, with unresolved D. CDR1 MNHNY and CDR2 SVGAGI come from the germline V gene (reference sequence). V lost 8 bases to trimming and J lost 5 bases, with 12 bases between them. There are 12 residues in the CDR3. CDR3: CASGREPETQYF. In nucleotides, the CDR3 is TGTGCCAGCGGGCGAGAGCCGGAGACCCAGTACTTC.

This clone was seen a handful of times. V gene TRBV9 combines with J gene TRBJ2-1; TRBD1 aligns across 8 bases. Trimming removed 0 bases from V and 7 bases from J; junction bases left unmatched: 6. This CDR3 has 15 residues. Per the germline V gene, CDR1 is SGDLS and CDR2 is YYNGEE. The chain's CDR3 is CASSVGQGWGNEQFF. The CDR3 nucleotides are TGTGCCAGCAGCGTAGGACAGGGGTGGGGGAATGAGCAGTTCTTC.

This clone appeared a few times. The chain carries TRBV28 and TRBJ1-2, with 9 bases identical to TRBD1. V shed 6 bases and J 1 base; nucleotides not matched to a gene: 12. Germline loops: CDR1 MDHEN, CDR2 SYDVKM. The CDR3 spans 17 residues. The CDR3 coding sequence is TGTGCCAGCAGCTTCCCCTTGGGACAGGGACTTAACTATGGCTACACCTTC. This encodes CASSFPLGQGLNYGYTF.

The chain carries TRBV5-6 and TRBJ2-2; weak D call: TRBD2 (6 bases). Germline V lookup: CDR1 SGHDT, CDR2 YYEEEE. The CDR3 runs 14 residues. V lost 5 bases to trimming and J lost 0 bases, with 8 bases between them. Written as DNA, the CDR3 is TGTGCCAGCAGGGGGGGTCCGAACACCGGGGAGCTGTTTTTT. Amino acid sequence: CASRGGPNTGELFF.

J is TRBJ2-7 and V is TRBV7-8, with 7 bases that match TRBD1. Losses at the gene ends were 5 bases for V and 7 bases for J; bases not matched to a gene: 14. Germline V gives CDR1 SGHVS, CDR2 FQNEAQ. The CDR3 consists of 15 residues. CDR3 sequence reads: CASSPNGQVTGEQYF. The CDR3 region has the DNA TGTGCCAGCAGCCCTAACGGACAGGTTACTGGGGAGCAGTACTTC.

The CDR3 bases are TGTGCCAGCAGTTCTCTTGGCAACTCCTACGAGCAGTACTTC. It yields the protein CASSSLGNSYEQYF. This chain joins TRBV6-5 and TRBJ2-7; D is undetermined. Germline CDR1 is MNHEY and CDR2 is SVGAGI. V was trimmed by 4 bases and J by 0 bases, leaving 10 bases between them. The CDR3 loop spans 14 amino acids.

This chain connects TRBV5-4 to TRBJ1-5, with 7 bases matching TRBD1. With 3 bases clipped from V and 11 bases from J, the junction kept 8 bases outside the gene matches. The germline gives CDR1 SGHNT, CDR2 YYREEE (reference sequence). This CDR3 contains 13 residues. The CDR3: CASSWDSSGTQHF. In nucleotides, the CDR3 is TGTGCCAGCAGCTGGGACAGCTCGGGGACCCAGCATTTT.

J is TRBJ2-7 and V is TRBV19, with 11 bases matching TRBD1. In germline, CDR1 is LNHDA, CDR2 SQIVND (reference sequence). V trimming: 6 bases; J trimming: 6 bases; junction bases outside the gene matches: 13. The CDR3 consists of 16 residues. The CDR3 nucleotides read TGTGCCAGTAGAAGAGAGACCGGGACAGGGGGAGGCGAGCAGTACTTC. Protein sequence: CASRRETGTGGGEQYF. Supplemented by reference TRBV19 and TRBJ2-7, the full variable domain reads DGGITQSPKYLFRKEGQNVTLSCEQNLNHDAMYWYRQDPGQGLRLIYYSQIVNDFQKGDIAEGYSVSREKKESFPLTVTSAQKNPTAFYLCASRRETGTGGGEQYFGPGTRLTVT.

The chain has TRBV27 and TRBJ2-7; no clear D. Germline V gene sequence: CDR1 MNHEY, CDR2 SMNVEV (reference sequence). CDR3 length: 13 residues. The V end lost 2 bases, the J end lost 7 bases, and 12 bases lay between the germline ends. This CDR3 reads CASSLSTAGEQYF. CDR3 coding DNA: TGTGCCAGCAGTTTAAGTACGGCAGGAGAGCAGTACTTC.

This chain joins TRBV30 and TRBJ2-1; TRBD1 matches 7 bases. The ends lost 5 bases at V and 12 bases at J; junction bases unmatched: 4. The germline CDR1 and CDR2 sequences are GTSNPN and SVGIG (reference sequence). The CDR3 is made up of 10 amino acids. For the CDR3, the DNA is TGTGCCTGGTCCCGGGACAGGCAGTTCTTC. It is translated as CAWSRDRQFF.

The chain has TRBV5-6 and TRBJ1-1; possibly TRBD1 for D (6 bases). The CDR3 loop spans 15 amino acids. Trimming pared 4 bases from V and 1 base from J, leaving 14 bases between. Per the germline V gene, CDR1 is SGHDT and CDR2 is YYEEEE. The CDR3 DNA reads as TGTGCCAGCAGCAATAGCAGGACAGCGAACACTGAAGCTTTCTTT. It yields the protein CASSNSRTANTEAFF.

The chain couples TRBV7-2 to TRBJ2-3; TRBD1 matches 10 bases. J was trimmed by 4 bases and V by 3 bases; bases with no gene match: 7. The CDR3 totals 16 residues. From germline, CDR1 is SGHTA and CDR2 FQGNSA. The CDR3 reads CASSFGGTGAADTQYF. The CDR3 nucleotides read TGTGCCAGCAGCTTCGGAGGGACAGGGGCGGCAGATACGCAGTATTTT.

The count of this clone is one. This chain uses TRBV29-1 with TRBJ2-5; 14 bases fit TRBD2. There are 15 residues in the CDR3. With 6 bases clipped from V and 4 bases from J, the junction kept 7 bases outside the gene matches. Germline CDR1 reads SQVTM; CDR2 reads ANQGSEA. The CDR3 is CSVFLGLAGGETQYF. The CDR3 DNA reads TGCAGCGTATTCCTAGGACTAGCGGGAGGAGAGACCCAGTACTTC.

This clone has more than one count but fewer than ten. The CDR3 DNA reads as TGTGCCAGCAGCTTTGGACAGTCCTATGGCTACACCTTC. Protein: CASSFGQSYGYTF. V is TRBV7-9 and J is TRBJ1-2, with a possible D match to TRBD1 (6 bases). The germline V gene has CDR1 SEHNR and CDR2 FQNEAQ (reference sequence). Trimming took 3 bases from V and 4 from J, leaving 9 bases between them. CDR3 length: 13 amino acids.

DNA for the CDR3: TGTGCCAGCATAGACAGGGGGTACGAGCAGTACTTC. This sequence encodes CASIDRGYEQYF. The gene calls are TRBV6-1 and TRBJ2-7, with 9 bases that match TRBD1. The V gene end was trimmed by 7 bases and the J gene end by 4 bases; junction bases not matched to a gene: 2. This CDR3 comprises 12 residues. Germline lookup yields CDR1 MNHNS and CDR2 SASEGT.

This chain uses TRBV28 with TRBJ2-7; the match to TRBD2 covers 7 bases. The CDR3 consists of 15 residues. CDR1 and CDR2 from the germline V gene are MDHEN and SYDVKM. Losses at the gene ends were 4 bases for V and 3 bases for J; bases not matched to a gene: 9. The DNA of the CDR3 is TGTGCCAGCAGTTGGGGGGGAGGAAGTAGCTACGAGCAGTACTTC. Translated: CASSWGGGSSYEQYF.

The chain combines TRBV4-1 with TRBJ2-3, with TRBD2 matching 8 bases. CDR1 and CDR2 from the germline V gene are MGHRA and YSYEKL. V shed 1 base, J shed 1 base, and the junction held 7 bases outside the gene matches. The CDR3 totals 17 residues. The CDR3 sequence: CASSQAQREPRTDTQYF. CDR3 nucleotide sequence: TGCGCCAGCAGCCAAGCCCAGCGGGAGCCCCGCACAGATACGCAGTATTTT.